These 19 T cell receptor beta chains were all obtained from the same sample, sequenced in a study of blood T cell repertoires in COVID-19. Assay: immunoSEQ multiplex PCR; the TCRdb copy retains only in-frame clones and omits some. The data show 210,000 or so clones, about 83% seen once. Sequencing input: peripheral blood. All receptors derive from a woman in her 70s with active or convalescent COVID-19.

V usage is TRBV12-5 and J usage is TRBJ2-1, with 10 bases matching TRBD1. In germline, CDR1 is LGHNT, CDR2 FRNRAP. The CDR3 runs to 15 residues. After removal of 6 bases from V and 2 bases from J, the junction contained 4 bases not matched to a gene. CDR3 amino acids: CASGTGTGAYNEQFF. The CDR3 DNA reads as TGTGCTAGTGGCACCGGGACAGGGGCCTACAATGAGCAGTTCTTC.

The chain recombines TRBV5-4 with TRBJ2-3; the D gene is possibly TRBD1 (6 bases). This CDR3 comprises 16 residues. The ends were cut back, 0 bases at V and 2 bases at J, with 13 bases in the middle. From germline, CDR1 is SGHNT and CDR2 YYREEE (reference sequence). For the CDR3, the DNA is TGTGCCAGCAGCTTGGGACCACAGGGATTCACAGATACGCAGTATTTT. Encoded protein: CASSLGPQGFTDTQYF.

The chain is built from TRBV11-2 and TRBJ2-1, with D maybe TRBD1 (6 bases). The CDR3 consists of 16 residues. The ends were cut back, 1 base at V and 0 bases at J, with 10 bases in the middle. Per the germline V gene, CDR1 is SGHAT and CDR2 is FQNNGV. The CDR3 is CASSLGGLGSYNEQFF. In nucleotides, the CDR3 is TGTGCCAGCAGCTTAGGGGGGCTAGGCTCCTACAATGAGCAGTTCTTC.

The chain has TRBV18 and TRBJ1-5; no clear D. V was clipped by 3 bases and J by 0 bases, with 9 bases between them. The CDR3 contains 15 residues. The V gene's germline CDR1 is KGHSH and CDR2 LQKENI. The CDR3 loop is CASSPRRDSNQPQHF. CDR3 sequence (DNA): TGTGCCAGCTCACCGAGGAGGGATAGCAATCAGCCCCAGCATTTT.

This chain links TRBV5-8 with TRBJ2-3; TRBD1 aligns across 7 bases. CDR1 and CDR2 from the germline V gene are SGHTS and YDEGEE. The CDR3 length is 15 residues. V trimming: 2 bases; J trimming: 0 bases; junction bases outside the gene matches: 3. The CDR3 protein is CASSLQGRSTDTQYF. The CDR3 region has the DNA TGTGCCAGCAGCTTACAGGGGCGTAGCACAGATACGCAGTATTTT.

The chain recombines TRBV18 with TRBJ1-5; D possibly corresponds to TRBD1 (5 bases). The CDR3 covers 16 residues. Trimming removed 2 bases at V and 4 bases at J, with 15 bases between. CDR1 is KGHSH, CDR2 LQKENI, per germline. Written as DNA, the CDR3 is TGTGCCAGCTCACCATTCGGGGGTTCCGGGAATCAGCCCCAGCATTTT. This encodes CASSPFGGSGNQPQHF.

This clone was detected only once. The chain uses TRBV18 and TRBJ1-2; the match to TRBD1 covers 12 bases. J gave up 6 bases and V 3 bases, and 5 bases lay outside the gene matches. In germline, CDR1 is KGHSH, CDR2 LQKENI. The CDR3 consists of 15 residues. This CDR3 is CASSPRGTGGDGYTF. In nucleotides, the CDR3 is TGTGCCAGCTCACCTCGGGGGACAGGGGGCGATGGCTACACCTTC.

The chain recombines TRBV28 with TRBJ2-3, with TRBD2 identical over 10 bases. Germline V gene data show CDR1 as MDHEN and CDR2 as SYDVKM. J was trimmed by 0 bases and V by 3 bases; bases with no gene match: 6. The CDR3 length is 17 residues. This CDR3 reads CASSFLAGVPSTDTQYF. The CDR3 bases are TGTGCCAGCAGTTTTCTAGCGGGGGTCCCTAGCACAGATACGCAGTATTTT.

The gene calls are TRBV13 and TRBJ2-5; D unresolved. The CDR3 totals 13 residues. Germline V gene sequence: CDR1 PRHDT, CDR2 FYEKMQ (reference sequence). The ends were cut back, 0 bases at V and 2 bases at J, with 4 bases in the middle. In DNA, the CDR3 is TGTGCCAGCAGCTTAGGGCAGCAAGAGACCCAGTACTTC. Translation: CASSLGQQETQYF.

This chain uses TRBV5-1 with TRBJ2-1, with a tentative D call TRBD1 (7 bases). There are 16 residues in the CDR3. Germline V gene sequence: CDR1 SGHRS, CDR2 YFSETQ. V dropped 5 bases and J dropped 12 bases, with 27 bases sitting between them. In DNA, the CDR3 is TGCGCCAGCAGTCAGGGGGGAGCCGGGACGAAATTTTGGCAGTTCTTC. Its translation is CASSQGGAGTKFWQFF.

The rearrangement links TRBV5-1 to TRBJ2-7, with 11 bases aligning to TRBD1. V was clipped by 4 bases and J by 1 base; unmatched bases: 7. The CDR3 extends over 16 amino acids. Germline loops: CDR1 SGHRS, CDR2 YFSETQ. CDR3 in amino acids: CASSQLRDRGSYEQYF. The CDR3 nucleotides read TGCGCCAGCAGCCAGCTCCGGGACAGGGGGTCCTACGAGCAGTACTTC. The full variable domain, rest sourced from reference TRBV5-1 and TRBJ2-7, is KAGVTQTPRYLIKTRGQQVTLSCSPISGHRSVSWYQQTPGQGLQFLFEYFSETQRNKGNFPGRFSGRQFSNSRSEMNVSTLELGDSALYLCASSQLRDRGSYEQYFGPGTRLTVT.

CDR3 residues: CASRLDRGPGGYTF. The CDR3, as DNA: TGTGCCAGCAGGCTTGACAGGGGGCCGGGTGGCTACACCTTC. The rearrangement joins TRBV6-5 to TRBJ1-2; TRBD1 aligns across 10 bases. The V and J ends lost 6 bases and 7 bases, in that order; junction bases with no gene match: 8. CDR3 size: 14 residues. Germline CDR1 and CDR2: MNHEY and SVGAGI.

This chain links TRBV2 with TRBJ1-1; D is perhaps TRBD1 (5 bases). V lost 7 bases and J lost 2, with 11 bases in between. Germline values: CDR1 SNHLY, CDR2 FYNNEI. The CDR3 runs 13 residues. CDR3 in DNA: TGTGCCAGCAACTCAGGGTTAAACACTGAAGCTTTCTTT. It codes for CASNSGLNTEAFF.

The chain combines TRBV6-1 with TRBJ2-1; 11 bases agree with TRBD2. The V gene end was trimmed by 4 bases and the J gene end by 8 bases; junction bases not matched to a gene: 13. Germline V gives CDR1 MNHNS, CDR2 SASEGT. The CDR3 loop spans 17 amino acids. The CDR3 nucleotides are TGTGCCAGCAGTGCCTTAGCGGGAGGGCGGATTCTGGATGAGCAGTTCTTC. Protein: CASSALAGGRILDEQFF.

This rearrangement joins TRBV29-1 to TRBJ2-1, with 10 positions matching TRBD2. This CDR3 is built from 15 residues. CDR1 SQVTM and CDR2 ANQGSEA come from the germline V gene. After removal of 3 bases from V and 6 bases from J, the junction contained 8 bases not matched to a gene. CDR3 in DNA: TGCAGCGTTGATGCACTAGCGGGACTAAGCAATGAGCAGTTCTTC. This gives the protein CSVDALAGLSNEQFF.

This chain uses TRBV7-2 with TRBJ2-3; TRBD2 agrees at 8 bases. The trim removed 2 bases at V and 3 bases at J, leaving 10 bases unmatched. The CDR3 consists of 17 residues. The germline gives CDR1 SGHTA, CDR2 FQGNSA. The CDR3 loop is CASSLTGLGGGTDTQYF. In DNA form, the CDR3 reads TGTGCCAGCAGCTTAACGGGACTAGGGGGAGGAACAGATACGCAGTATTTT.

The chain is built from TRBV5-4 and TRBJ1-2; 11 nucleotides align to TRBD1. This CDR3 comprises 16 residues. The germline V gene encodes CDR1 SGHNT and CDR2 YYREEE (reference sequence). V shed 5 bases and J 6 bases; nucleotides not matched to a gene: 12. CDR3 bases: TGTGCCAGCAGACCAGGACAGGGGGCGGGAAGCCATGGCTACACCTTC. Its translation: CASRPGQGAGSHGYTF.

The chain combines TRBV7-3 with TRBJ2-2, with 13 bases lining up with TRBD2. V was pared by 5 bases and J by 7 bases, with 16 bases of the junction left unmatched. CDR1 is SGHTA and CDR2 is FQGTGA in the germline V gene. The CDR3 is 19 amino acids. CDR3 protein: CASSSNPITGLAGIGELFF. CDR3 in DNA: TGTGCCAGCAGCAGTAACCCTATAACGGGACTAGCGGGAATCGGGGAGCTGTTTTTT. The full variable domain, with the rest looked up from reference TRBV7-3 and TRBJ2-2, is GAGVSQTPSNKVTEKGKYVELRCDPISGHTALYWYRQSLGQGPEFLIYFQGTGAADDSGLPNDRFFAVRPEGSVSTLKIQRTERGDSAVYLCASSSNPITGLAGIGELFFGEGSRLTVL.

The rearrangement joins TRBV5-6 to TRBJ1-1; D gene ambiguous. Germline values: CDR1 SGHDT, CDR2 YYEEEE. The CDR3 has 17 residues. V dropped 0 bases and J dropped 3 bases, with 18 bases sitting between them. CDR3: CASSLGVGSGWYTEAFF. The CDR3 coding sequence is TGTGCCAGCAGCTTGGGGGTAGGATCAGGCTGGTACACTGAAGCTTTCTTT. Drawing the rest from reference TRBV5-6 and TRBJ1-1, the complete variable domain is DAGVTQSPTHLIKTRGQQVTLRCSPKSGHDTVSWYQQALGQGPQFIFQYYEEEERQRGNFPDRFSGHQFPNYSSELNVNALLLGDSALYLCASSLGVGSGWYTEAFFGQGTRLTVV.